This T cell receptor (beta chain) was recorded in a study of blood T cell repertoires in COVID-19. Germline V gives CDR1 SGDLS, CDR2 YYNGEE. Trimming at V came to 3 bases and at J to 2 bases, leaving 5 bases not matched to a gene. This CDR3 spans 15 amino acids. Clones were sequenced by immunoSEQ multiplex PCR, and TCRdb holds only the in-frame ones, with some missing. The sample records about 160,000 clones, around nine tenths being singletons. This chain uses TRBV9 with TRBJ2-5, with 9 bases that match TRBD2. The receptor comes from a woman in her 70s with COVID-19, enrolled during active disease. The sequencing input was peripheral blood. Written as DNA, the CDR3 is TGTGCCAGCAGCGCCGGCGGGGGGGGGCAAGAGACCCAGTACTTC. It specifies CASSAGGGGQETQYF.